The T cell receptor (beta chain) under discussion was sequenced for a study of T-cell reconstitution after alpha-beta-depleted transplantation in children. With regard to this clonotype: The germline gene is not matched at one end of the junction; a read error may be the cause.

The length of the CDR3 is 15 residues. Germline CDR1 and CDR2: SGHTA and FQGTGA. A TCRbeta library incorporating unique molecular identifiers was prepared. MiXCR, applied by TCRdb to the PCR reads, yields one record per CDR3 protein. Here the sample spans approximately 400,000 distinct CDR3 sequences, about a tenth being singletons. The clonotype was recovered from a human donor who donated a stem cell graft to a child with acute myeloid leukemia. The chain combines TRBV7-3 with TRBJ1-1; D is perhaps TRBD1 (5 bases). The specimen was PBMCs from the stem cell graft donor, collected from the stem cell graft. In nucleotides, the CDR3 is TGTGCCAGCAGCTTACTTGCGGGGCACGGCACTGCAGCTTTCTTT. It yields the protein CASSLLAGHGTAAFF. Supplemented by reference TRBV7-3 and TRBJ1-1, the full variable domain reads GAGVSQTPSNKVTEKGKYVELRCDPISGHTALYWYRQSLGQGPEFLIYFQGTGAADDSGLPNDRFFAVRPEGSVSTLKIQRTERGDSAVYLCASSLLAGHGTAAFFGQGTRLTVV.